This TCR beta chain originates from a study of blood T cell repertoires in COVID-19. Study details: Material from acute and convalescent COVID-19 was sourced from the United States, Italy and Spain. From T cells, B-cell-depleted T cells, or PBMCs came the material, which was cDNA or gDNA.

This clone was detected many times. In the authors' methods: The authors estimated nucleated cell counts from reference gene primer amplification. Here immunoSEQ multiplex PCR was the method, and the copy in TCRdb shows in-frame clones only, minus some. V and J calls and clone size are given by that table; D and trimming were obtained from the DNA. This sample has approximately 250,000 clones, with about nine tenths found just once. The material sequenced was peripheral blood. This receptor was obtained from a man in his forties with active or convalescent COVID-19.

Here the CDR3 reads CASSQGSTGIGYNEQFF. The CDR3 nucleotides read TGTGCCAGCAGCCAGGGATCAACAGGGATCGGCTACAATGAGCAGTTCTTC. The chain is built from TRBV3-1 (or the pseudogene TRBV3-2) and TRBJ2-1; the D gene is possibly TRBD1 (6 bases). The V end lost 3 bases, the J end lost 3 bases, and 18 bases lay between the germline ends. This CDR3 contains 17 residues. CDR1 LGHDT and CDR2 YNNKEL come from the germline V gene (reference sequence).